This TCR beta chain was obtained from a study of T-cell reconstitution after alpha-beta-depleted transplantation in children. Construction of the TCRbeta library involved unique molecular identifiers. TCRdb redid the calling of the PCR reads with MiXCR, one entry per CDR3 protein. The table shows roughly 89,000 distinct CDR3 sequences, with 12% occurring only once. The CDR3 is 14 amino acids. V gave up 3 bases and J gave up 7 bases, with 13 bases separating them. The table lists this clonotype with many counts. V and J are TRBV12-3 or TRBV12-4 and TRBJ2-1, with D perhaps TRBD1 or TRBD2 (5 bases each). This clonotype originated in a human donor who donated a stem cell graft to a child with inherited bone marrow failure. Source: PBMCs from the stem cell graft donor, taken from the stem cell graft. CDR3 sequence (DNA): TGTGCCAGCAGTTTGCGTCAGGGAGAAAATGAGCAGTTCTTC. As protein: CASSLRQGENEQFF.